A single sample gave rise to the 2 T cell receptor beta chains below, sequenced in a study of regulatory T cells in long-lasting Graves disease. Arm-PCR of CDR3 regions with iRepertoire HTBI primers generated TCR beta libraries. Using its own MiXCR run on the multiplex PCR reads, TCRdb lists one record per CDR3 protein. The sample lists under 800,000 distinct CDR3 sequences, approximately 15% occurring once. Time point specified: newly diagnosed GD, antithyroid drugs for less than 3 months. The authors made the TCR library using RNA they extracted from PBMCs. This sample was shared with a second study, whose subject was T cells in Graves' hyperthyroidism and ophthalmopathy.

The sequences come from peripheral blood mononuclear cells (PBMCs), collected at new diagnosis, from a patient treated with antithyroid drugs. The receptors were sampled from a woman aged 30 to 39 with Graves disease.

The V call is TRBV11-2, the J call TRBJ2-7; TRBD2 aligns across 10 bases. This CDR3 has 18 residues. After removal of 4 bases from V and 2 bases from J, the junction contained 14 bases not matched to a gene. The V gene's germline CDR1 is SGHAT and CDR2 FQNNGV. The CDR3 protein is CASSSKLPGTSETYEQYF. The CDR3 region has the DNA TGTGCCAGCAGCTCTAAACTACCCGGGACTAGCGAGACCTACGAGCAGTACTTC.

CDR3 sequence: CAWSQLGGMKKNQPQHF. CDR3 in DNA: TGTGCCTGGAGTCAACTAGGAGGGATGAAAAAAAATCAGCCCCAGCATTTT. The V call is TRBV30, the J call TRBJ1-5; unclear D gene. Trimming stripped 2 bases from V and 4 bases from J, with 21 bases between. This CDR3 has 17 residues. Per the germline V gene, CDR1 is GTSNPN and CDR2 is SVGIG (reference sequence).